This T cell receptor (beta chain) was sequenced for a study of blood T cells in healthy people across ages. This clonotype was counted only a few times. Its specificity is unknown. The CDR3 loop spans 19 amino acids. The germline gives CDR1 MNHEY, CDR2 SVGAGI. V shed 2 bases and J 6 bases; nucleotides not matched to a gene: 20. The authors ran a second PCR of about 7 to 11 cycles using a sample-barcoded 5' primer and a J-beta primer mix. One entry per CDR3 protein, called by TCRdb with MiXCR from the 5' RACE reads. Of approximately 1,100,000 distinct CDR3 sequences listed, under 55% were seen once; the top ten hold 18%. Overall study findings and caveats: Versus aged donors, long-lived donors had higher diversity and more naive CD4+ cells. In these data, TCR beta diversity tracked strongly with naive T cell percentage. In the absence of known donor CMV status, changes in expanded clonotypes were possibly confounded.

The chain combines TRBV6-5 with TRBJ2-3; 7 positions match TRBD2. The sequence came from a woman aged 55-70 years in good health. Sequencing was performed on blood. This CDR3 is CASSYGRVVTAGERDTQYF. CDR3 sequence (DNA): TGTGCCAGCAGTTACGGGCGGGTAGTGACGGCGGGAGAAAGGGATACGCAGTATTTT.